The following is a T cell receptor beta chain sequence with its context. Antigen specificity is unknown. This sample was taken from a study of T cells expressing NK-cell markers. Study information: Sequencing of TCR beta repertoires drew on sorted CD3+CD56+NKG2C+, CD3+CD56+NKG2C- and CD3+CD56-NKG2C+ T cells. In the group of eight sequenced donors, seven were HCMV-seropositive and one was seronegative. The study's findings and limits: The dominant NKG2C+ clonotypes represented about 1.0-8% of CD8+ T cells in five to seven donors.

TCRdb reprocessed the 5' RACE reads, keeping one entry per CDR3 protein, no DNA. In all, the sample yields 150,000 or so distinct CDR3 sequences. The germline V gene encodes CDR1 MNHEY and CDR2 SVGAGI. There are 12 residues in the CDR3. Sequencing was performed on blood T cells: a sorted CD56 or NKG2C T cell subset, CD4+ or CD8+ T cells, or bulk PBMC T cells (not recorded which). V and J are TRBV6-5 and TRBJ2-7. This clonotype was sampled from a woman in her 50s in good health. The CDR3 loop is CASTGNSYEQYF.